This record concerns one T cell receptor beta chain sequence. Antigen unknown. These data originate in a study of cytomegalovirus exposure and HLA in healthy donors. Study results and limitations: Associated with cytomegalovirus, according to the listing, were 170 or so TCR beta chains.

The germline CDR1 and CDR2 sequences are SGHRS and YFSETQ. V lost 0 bases and J lost 0, with 12 bases in between. This CDR3 has 16 residues. Use of 60 Vbeta and 13 Jbeta primers characterized the PCR. The assay was immunoSEQ multiplex PCR, and TCRdb's table has in-frame clones only and misses some. In the table there are approximately 150,000 clones, 75% to 90% of which are singletons. The chain recombines TRBV5-1 with TRBJ1-2, with a weak D call TRBD1 (5 bases). What was sequenced was PBMCs. The TCR sequence derives from a young man in good health and CMV-seropositive. The CDR3 loop is CASSLEDTETNYGYTF. The CDR3 DNA reads as TGCGCCAGCAGCTTGGAGGACACCGAAACTAACTATGGCTACACCTTC.